This T cell receptor beta chain was captured in a study of identical twins. Carrying unique molecular identifiers, the cDNA also gained a universal primer site through template switching. TCRdb analysed the 5' RACE reads with MiXCR anew, one entry per CDR3 protein. The sample has about 190,000 distinct CDR3 sequences, approximately 15% seen once. The CDR3 covers 15 residues. Germline CDR1 ENHRY, CDR2 SYGVKD. Trimming removed 3 bases from V and 5 bases from J; junction bases left unmatched: 9. Whole-study results and caveats: Instead of following the same donors, the conclusions were based on cross-sectional statistical analysis. Beta clonotypes that were abundant in cord blood contained fewer insertions, a pattern absent from memory repertoires.

Note on this clonotype: Its target is unknown.

The same data also went into a second study, on T cells expressing NK-cell markers. As that study records: Restriction of sorting to alpha-beta TCR T cells was accomplished in several experiments using an anti-gamma-delta TCR antibody.

Sequencing was done on a sample of CD8+ T cells sorted from blood. The TCR was taken from a woman under 30 in good health. The gene calls are TRBV10-3 and TRBJ2-7; 8 bases align to TRBD2. Here the CDR3 reads CAISDSSGSSHEQYF. CDR3 nucleotide sequence: TGTGCCATCAGTGATTCAAGCGGGAGTTCTCACGAGCAGTACTTC.